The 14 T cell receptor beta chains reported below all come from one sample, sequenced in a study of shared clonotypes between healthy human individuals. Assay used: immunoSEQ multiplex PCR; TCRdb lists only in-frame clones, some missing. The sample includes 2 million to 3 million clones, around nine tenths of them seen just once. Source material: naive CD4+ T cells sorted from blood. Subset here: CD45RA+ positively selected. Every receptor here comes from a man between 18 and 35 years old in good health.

The CDR3: CASSVGRRDSYGYTF. For the CDR3, the DNA is TGTGCCAGCAGCGTTGGTAGGCGGGATTCCTATGGCTACACCTTC. The genes are TRBV9 and TRBJ1-2; D is unresolved. Germline assignment: CDR1 SGDLS and CDR2 YYNGEE. The CDR3 contains 15 residues. V lost 2 bases to trimming and J lost 4 bases, with 15 bases between them.

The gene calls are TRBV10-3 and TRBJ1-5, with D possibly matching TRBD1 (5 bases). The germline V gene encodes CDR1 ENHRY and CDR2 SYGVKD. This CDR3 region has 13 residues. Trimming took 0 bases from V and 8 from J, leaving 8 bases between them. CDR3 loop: CAISESPTEPQHF. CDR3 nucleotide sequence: TGTGCCATCAGTGAGTCCCCGACAGAGCCCCAGCATTTT.

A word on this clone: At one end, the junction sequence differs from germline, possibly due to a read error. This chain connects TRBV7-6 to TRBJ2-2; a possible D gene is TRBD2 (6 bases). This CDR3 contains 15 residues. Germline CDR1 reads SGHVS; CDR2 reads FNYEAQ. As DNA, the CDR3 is TGTGCCAGCAGCGTAGCCGCTAGCGTTCCCGGGGAGCTGTTTTTT. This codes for CASSVAASVPGELFF.

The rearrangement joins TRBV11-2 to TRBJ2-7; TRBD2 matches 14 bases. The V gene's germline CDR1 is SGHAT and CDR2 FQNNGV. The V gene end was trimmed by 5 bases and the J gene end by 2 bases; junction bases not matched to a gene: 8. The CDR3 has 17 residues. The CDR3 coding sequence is TGTGCCAGCAGCCCCAGGACTAGCGGGAGGCCCCCCTACGAGCAGTACTTC. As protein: CASSPRTSGRPPYEQYF. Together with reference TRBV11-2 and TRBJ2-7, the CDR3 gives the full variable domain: EAGVAQSPRYKIIEKRQSVAFWCNPISGHATLYWYQQILGQGPKLLIQFQNNGVVDDSQLPKDRFSAERLKGVDSTLKIQPAKLEDSAVYLCASSPRTSGRPPYEQYFGPGTRLTVT.

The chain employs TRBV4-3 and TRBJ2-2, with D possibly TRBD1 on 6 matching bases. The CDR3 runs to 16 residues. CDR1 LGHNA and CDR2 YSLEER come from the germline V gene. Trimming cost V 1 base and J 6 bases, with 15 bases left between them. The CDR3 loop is CASSQGGQASPGELFF. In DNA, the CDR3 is TGCGCCAGCAGCCAAGGGGGACAAGCGAGCCCCGGGGAGCTGTTTTTT.

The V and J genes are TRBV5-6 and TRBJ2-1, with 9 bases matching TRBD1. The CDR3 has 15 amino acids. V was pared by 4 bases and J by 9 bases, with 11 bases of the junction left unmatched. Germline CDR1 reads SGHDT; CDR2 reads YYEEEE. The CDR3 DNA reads TGTGCCAGCAGCCCGGACAGGGGAGAGCGGAGTGAGCAGTTCTTC. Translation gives CASSPDRGERSEQFF.

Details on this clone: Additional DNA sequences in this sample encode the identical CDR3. The CDR3: CASSYWTGGTEAFF. The CDR3 DNA is TGTGCCAGCAGTTACTGGACAGGGGGCACTGAAGCTTTCTTT. The chain couples TRBV6-6 to TRBJ1-1, with 10 bases aligning to TRBD1. Germline loops: CDR1 MNHNY, CDR2 SVGAGI (reference sequence). The CDR3 consists of 14 residues. The J segment lost 4 bases and the V segment lost 1 base, leaving 0 bases of the junction unmatched.

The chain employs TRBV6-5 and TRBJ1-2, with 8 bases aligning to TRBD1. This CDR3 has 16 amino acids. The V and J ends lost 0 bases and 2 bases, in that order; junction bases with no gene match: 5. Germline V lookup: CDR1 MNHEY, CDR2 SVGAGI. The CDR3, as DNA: TGTGCCAGCAGTTACTCGATGTCAGGGGGCAACTATGGCTACACCTTC. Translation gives CASSYSMSGGNYGYTF.

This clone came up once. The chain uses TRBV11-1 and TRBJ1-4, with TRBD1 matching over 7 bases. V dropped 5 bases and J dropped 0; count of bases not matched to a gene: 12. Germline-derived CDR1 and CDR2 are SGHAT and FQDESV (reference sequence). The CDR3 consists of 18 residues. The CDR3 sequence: CASSPGGTEGATNEKLFF. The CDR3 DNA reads TGTGCCAGCAGCCCGGGAGGGACAGAAGGTGCAACTAATGAAAAACTGTTTTTT.

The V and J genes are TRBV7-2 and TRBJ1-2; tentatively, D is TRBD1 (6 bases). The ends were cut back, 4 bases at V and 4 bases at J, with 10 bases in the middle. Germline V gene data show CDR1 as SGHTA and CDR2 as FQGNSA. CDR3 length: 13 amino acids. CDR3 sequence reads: CASSYGQPYGYTF. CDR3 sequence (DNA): TGTGCCAGCAGCTACGGACAGCCCTATGGCTACACCTTC.

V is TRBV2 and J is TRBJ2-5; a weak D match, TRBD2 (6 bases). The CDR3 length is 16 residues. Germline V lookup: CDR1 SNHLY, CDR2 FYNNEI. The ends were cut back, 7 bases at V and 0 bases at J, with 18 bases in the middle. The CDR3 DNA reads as TGTGCCAGCATCCGAGAGACTAGTCCGTACCAAGAGACCCAGTACTTC. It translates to CASIRETSPYQETQYF.

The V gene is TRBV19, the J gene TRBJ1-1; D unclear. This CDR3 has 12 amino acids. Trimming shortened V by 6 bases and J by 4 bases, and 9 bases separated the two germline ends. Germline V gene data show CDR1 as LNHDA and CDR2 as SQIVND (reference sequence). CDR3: CASRAGGTEAFF. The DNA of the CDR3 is TGTGCCAGTAGGGCGGGTGGCACTGAAGCTTTCTTT. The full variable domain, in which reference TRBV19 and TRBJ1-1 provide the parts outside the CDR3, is DGGITQSPKYLFRKEGQNVTLSCEQNLNHDAMYWYRQDPGQGLRLIYYSQIVNDFQKGDIAEGYSVSREKKESFPLTVTSAQKNPTAFYLCASRAGGTEAFFGQGTRLTVV.

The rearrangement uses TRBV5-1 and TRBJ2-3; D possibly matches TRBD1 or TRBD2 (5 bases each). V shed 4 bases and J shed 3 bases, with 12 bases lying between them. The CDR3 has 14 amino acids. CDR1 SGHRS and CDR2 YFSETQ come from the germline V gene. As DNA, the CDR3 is TGCGCCAGCAGCCACGCAGGGAGTACAGATACGCAGTATTTT. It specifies CASSHAGSTDTQYF.

The CDR3 DNA follows: TGTGCCTGGAGTGCAGGGGGCCGGAATCAGCCCCAGCATTTT. Protein sequence: CAWSAGGRNQPQHF. V and J are TRBV30 and TRBJ1-5, with 8 nucleotides matching TRBD1. This CDR3 has 14 residues. Unmatched junction bases numbered 3, after V lost 1 base and J lost 4 bases. Germline assignment: CDR1 GTSNPN and CDR2 SVGIG (reference sequence).